This T cell receptor (beta chain) was sequenced in a study of cytomegalovirus exposure and HLA in healthy donors. For the study at large: Samples from HLA-typed donors yielded approximately 88 million unique TCRs in an early data release.

Study-wide points: In a later analysis, compared with equally common non-associated chains, HLA-associated beta chains were more expanded. Researchers reported that a few CMV-associated chains were confirmed in vitro as CMV antigen-specific.

As to this clone: Its antigen remains unknown.

There are 15 residues in the CDR3. V lost 2 bases and J 5 bases, leaving 16 bases between the germline ends. Germline values: CDR1 SGHNT, CDR2 YYREEE (reference sequence). Participants comprised healthy donors of bone marrow. Primers included in the PCR were 60 Vbeta and 13 Jbeta primers. The table came from immunoSEQ multiplex PCR; TCRdb's copy has only in-frame clones and leaves some out. There are around 150,000 clones in the sample, with about 2.5% held by the top ten. The specimen sequenced was PBMCs. This chain links TRBV5-4 with TRBJ1-1; TRBD1 might be the D (6 bases). The TCR originated in a man aged 40-50 years in good health and CMV-seronegative. This chain's CDR3 is CASSFGGLGRTEAFF. DNA for the CDR3: TGTGCCAGCAGCTTCGGGGGGCTAGGGCGGACTGAAGCTTTCTTT.